The rows below give T cell receptor beta chains drawn from one sample of a study of T cells in Graves' hyperthyroidism and ophthalmopathy. TCRdb used MiXCR to reprocess the multiplex PCR reads, holding one entry per CDR3 protein. The table includes approximately 740,000 distinct CDR3 sequences, around 15% detected once. The sample consisted of blood. The origin of the receptors is a woman younger than 35 with Graves' hyperthyroidism. CDR3s include the opening cysteine and the closing phenylalanine or tryptophan. The D gene is left open where the match is weak. Size tells how often a clone was seen (once, few, many) or the class of an expanded clone, and some rows leave it out.

size,J,V,D,CDR3,DNA
.,TRBJ1-1,TRBV29-1,.,CSVEKQATEAFF,TGCAGCGTTGAAAAACAGGCCACTGAAGCTTTCTTT
few,TRBJ2-7,TRBV4-1,TRBD2,CASGGMGGSPYEQYF,TGCGCCAGCGGCGGTATGGGCGGGAGTCCCTACGAGCAGTACTTC
.,TRBJ2-4,TRBV7-2,TRBD1,CASRRTGAGAKNIQYF,TGTGCCAGCAGGCGGACAGGGGCTGGGGCCAAAAACATTCAGTACTTC
many,TRBJ1-1,TRBV7-2,.,CASSLALGGAEAFF,TGTGCCAGCAGCTTAGCGCTAGGGGGAGCTGAAGCTTTCTTT
many,TRBJ1-4,TRBV30,.,CAWSTGFNEKLFF,TGTGCCTGGAGTACGGGATTCAATGAAAAACTGTTTTTT
few,TRBJ2-1,TRBV5-6,.,CASSQNTGTAEKQFF,TGTGCCAGCAGTCAAAACACTGGGACGGCGGAAAAGCAGTTCTTC
many,TRBJ2-7,TRBV18,.,CASSPRYGPYEQYF,TGTGCCAGCTCACCACGATATGGGCCCTACGAGCAGTACTTC
many,TRBJ2-7,TRBV29-1,.,CSVVWGGRTGLNEQYF,TGCAGCGTTGTGTGGGGGGGGCGGACAGGGTTGAACGAGCAGTACTTC
.,TRBJ1-5,TRBV6-1,TRBD1,CASSEAWTGVQPQHF,TGTGCCAGCAGTGAAGCCTGGACAGGGGTACAGCCCCAGCATTTT
.,TRBJ2-2,TRBV6-1,.,CASSSGNSNTGELFF,TGTGCCAGCAGTTCGGGGAATTCGAACACCGGGGAGCTGTTTTTT
few,TRBJ1-2,TRBV29-1,TRBD1,CSVEAHRGLWGYTF,TGCAGCGTTGAAGCTCACAGGGGGCTCTGGGGCTACACCTTC
many,TRBJ2-7,TRBV11-2,TRBD2,CASRDIRTSGSLYEQYF,TGTGCCAGCAGGGACATAAGGACTAGCGGGAGTCTATACGAGCAGTACTTC
many,TRBJ2-7,TRBV7-9,TRBD2,CASSLPPSGRSGEQYF,TGTGCCAGCAGCTTGCCGCCTAGCGGGAGATCGGGGGAGCAGTACTTC
many,TRBJ1-3,TRBV2,.,CASSLDSNLGNTIYF,TGTGCCAGCAGCTTAGACAGTAACCTTGGAAACACCATATATTTT
few,TRBJ2-1,TRBV10-2,.,CASSEMLLDPYNEQFF,TGCGCCAGCAGTGAGATGCTCCTGGACCCTTACAATGAGCAGTTCTTC
few,TRBJ2-1,TRBV28,TRBD1,CASNTGTGADNEQFF,TGTGCCAGCAACACCGGGACAGGGGCCGACAATGAGCAGTTCTTC
.,TRBJ2-5,TRBV7-3,TRBD2,CASSPLVPGGPQETQYF,TGTGCCAGCAGCCCCCTGGTGCCGGGAGGGCCACAAGAGACCCAGTACTTC
few,TRBJ2-1,TRBV19,.,CASSIGGFKPYNEQFF,TGTGCCAGTAGTATTGGAGGGTTTAAGCCCTACAATGAGCAGTTCTTC
many,TRBJ2-1,TRBV30,TRBD1,CAWSRSRGLNEQFF,TGTGCCTGGAGTCGTAGTAGGGGGCTAAATGAGCAGTTCTTC
.,TRBJ2-1,TRBV29-1,TRBD2,CSALGGGLWNEQFF,TGCAGCGCCTTGGGGGGGGGACTCTGGAATGAGCAGTTCTTC
many,TRBJ2-2,TRBV6-2/TRBV6-3,.,CASRGLGDGELFF,TGTGCCAGCAGAGGACTCGGGGACGGGGAGCTGTTTTTT
.,TRBJ1-1,TRBV30,.,CAWNIYYTEAFF,TGTGCCTGGAACATCTATTACACTGAAGCTTTCTTT
few,TRBJ2-5,TRBV3-1,TRBD1,CASSQDNRGRRGTQYF,TGTGCCAGCAGCCAAGATAACAGGGGGCGCCGCGGGACCCAGTACTTC
few,TRBJ1-5,TRBV27,.,CASSPRPRNQPQHF,TGTGCCAGCAGTCCCCGCCCACGCAATCAGCCCCAGCATTTT
few,TRBJ2-7,TRBV7-2,TRBD1,CASSPPWDSEGQYF,TGTGCCAGCAGCCCTCCCTGGGACAGCGAGGGGCAGTACTTC
.,TRBJ2-7,TRBV27,.,CASSWGPSYEQYF,TGTGCCAGCAGTTGGGGACCCTCCTACGAGCAGTACTTC
many,TRBJ2-5,TRBV13,.,CASSPRSAEGKETQYF,TGTGCCAGCTCTCCCAGGTCCGCGGAAGGAAAGGAGACCCAGTACTTC